This T cell receptor (beta chain) was identified during a study of blood T cell repertoires in COVID-19. Turning to the study itself: Sources were T cells, B-cell-depleted T cells, or PBMCs; the material itself was cDNA or gDNA.

Original processing methods: Reference gene primer amplification in the assay estimated nucleated cell counts. TCRdb keeps only in-frame clones here, not all; method: immunoSEQ multiplex PCR. That table gives V, J and clone size, and the DNA gave D and trimming. The sample has some 83,000 clones; approximately 84% are singletons. Germline V CDR1 and CDR2: MNHEY, SVGAGI. The CDR3 runs to 15 residues. V lost 6 bases and J 0 bases, leaving 14 bases between the germline ends. This TCR came from a man aged 60 to 69 with active or convalescent COVID-19. The rearrangement joins TRBV6-5 to TRBJ1-1; TRBD1 might be the D (5 bases). The sequenced sample consisted of peripheral blood. DNA of the CDR3: TGTGCCAGCAGATCTTTACAAGGGGTGAACACTGAAGCTTTCTTT. It yields the protein CASRSLQGVNTEAFF.